The T cell receptor (beta chain) described here comes from a study of regulatory T cells in long-lasting Graves disease. Regarding the study as a whole: Shared public clonotypes totalled over 2,500 in persistent patients, compared with 966 in new patients.

Investigators prepared the TCR beta libraries by applying iRepertoire HTBI primers and Arm-PCR of CDR3 regions. TCRdb redid the calling of the multiplex PCR reads with MiXCR, one entry per CDR3 protein. The sample gives roughly 500,000 distinct CDR3 sequences, more than 20% of which show up once; roughly 8% is in the top ten. The time point is: persistent/refractory GD, antithyroid drugs over 5 years with positive TRAb. The TCR library was made from RNA extracted from PBMCs. This clonotype was counted a few times. The antigen is undetermined. The receptor was isolated from a female donor with Graves disease. This specimen consisted of peripheral blood mononuclear cells (PBMCs), obtained when the disease was refractory, from a patient treated with antithyroid drugs.

DNA of the CDR3: TGTGCCAGCAGTTCCCCCTCCCGCGCCGGGACAAAGGACATTCAGTACTTC. Translation gives CASSSPSRAGTKDIQYF. The J gene is TRBJ2-4, the V gene TRBV27; possible D gene TRBD1, 6 bases. The germline V and J ends were trimmed by 4 bases and 8 bases, with 24 bases remaining between them. CDR3 length equals 17 residues. The germline gives CDR1 MNHEY, CDR2 SMNVEV (reference sequence).